This T cell receptor (beta chain) was obtained from a study of T cells in Graves' hyperthyroidism and ophthalmopathy. Study-wide context: Prior to any treatment, at the point of initial diagnosis, peripheral blood was collected.

Hyperthyroidism patients were newly diagnosed, had disease duration under 2 months, and were aged 18 to 65 years. Drawn at first hyperthyroidism diagnosis, the blood sample preceded any ophthalmopathy symptoms. Germline assignment: CDR1 DFQATT and CDR2 SNEGSKA (reference sequence). V lost 6 bases and J 6 bases, leaving 23 bases between the germline ends. The CDR3 totals 15 residues. Researchers took RNA transcripts and amplified the TCR beta CDR3 regions from them. During a first-round RT-PCR of the TCR CDR3, the HTBI primer set was used. TCRdb re-called the multiplex PCR reads with MiXCR, one entry per CDR3 protein. The sample shows 150,000 or so distinct CDR3 sequences, roughly 23% of them seen only once. This clonotype has ten or more counts.

Sequencing used blood. This chain connects TRBV20-1 to TRBJ2-5, with D perhaps matching TRBD1 or TRBD2 (6 bases each). The TCR sequence derives from a woman aged 45-65 years with Graves' hyperthyroidism that later progressed to Graves' ophthalmopathy. CDR3 sequence: CSAPSGGGRGKTQYF. Written as DNA, the CDR3 is TGCAGTGCCCCGAGCGGAGGGGGGCGCGGAAAGACCCAGTACTTC.